What follows are 5 T cell receptor beta chains derived from one specimen sequenced in a study of blood T cells in healthy people across ages. The authors ran a second PCR of about 6 to 11 cycles using a sample-barcoded 5' primer and a J-beta primer mix. TCRdb re-called the 5' RACE reads with MiXCR, one entry per CDR3 protein. This table holds over a million distinct CDR3 sequences, 45% found once. The specimen sequenced was blood. The receptors derive from a woman aged 55-70 years in good health.

This clonotype occurred a few times. The chain recombines TRBV4-1 with TRBJ2-5, with D unclear. Germline lookup yields CDR1 MGHRA and CDR2 YSYEKL. The CDR3 loop spans 13 amino acids. Trimming shortened V by 0 bases and J by 1 base, and 3 bases separated the two germline ends. The CDR3 sequence is CASSQETQETQYF. The DNA for the CDR3 is TGCGCCAGCAGCCAAGAGACCCAAGAGACCCAGTACTTC.

The rearrangement links TRBV27 to TRBJ2-7; no clear D. The V gene lost 1 base and the J gene lost 2 bases, with 12 bases spanning the gap. CDR1 and CDR2 (germline): MNHEY, SMNVEV (reference sequence). The CDR3 has 15 residues. CDR3 in DNA: TGTGCCAGCAGTTTATTACCCTTAGATACCTACGAGCAGTACTTC. Protein product: CASSLLPLDTYEQYF.

A note on this clonotype: A much larger clone lies a single base off, so this may be a read error. The chain links TRBV6-5 to TRBJ2-4; the D gene is possibly TRBD1 (5 bases). TRBJ2-7 matches the DNA end more closely, so the J call is doubtful. The CDR3 spans 13 residues. Germline CDR1 is MNHEY and CDR2 is SVGAGI. This CDR3 reads CASSYDSTYEQYF. The CDR3 region has the DNA TGTGCCAGCAGTTACGACAGCACCTACGAGCAGTACTTC.

This clonotype was counted a few times. V gene TRBV9 combines with J gene TRBJ2-1; the D is unclear. The CDR3 length is 13 residues. In germline, CDR1 is SGDLS, CDR2 YYNGEE. Trimming left V 3 bases short and J 8 bases short, with 12 bases between. In nucleotides, the CDR3 is TGTGCCAGCAGCGCCCACTTAACCGATGAGCAGTTCTTC. This sequence encodes CASSAHLTDEQFF.

V usage is TRBV27 and J usage is TRBJ2-1; tentative D call: TRBD1 (6 bases). CDR1 and CDR2 (germline): MNHEY, SMNVEV (reference sequence). With 3 bases removed from V and 4 bases from J, the gap between germline ends came to 10 bases. This CDR3 spans 14 amino acids. CDR3 DNA sequence: TGTGCCAGCAGTTTCCCCGGACAGTACAATGAGCAGTTCTTC. It translates to CASSFPGQYNEQFF.